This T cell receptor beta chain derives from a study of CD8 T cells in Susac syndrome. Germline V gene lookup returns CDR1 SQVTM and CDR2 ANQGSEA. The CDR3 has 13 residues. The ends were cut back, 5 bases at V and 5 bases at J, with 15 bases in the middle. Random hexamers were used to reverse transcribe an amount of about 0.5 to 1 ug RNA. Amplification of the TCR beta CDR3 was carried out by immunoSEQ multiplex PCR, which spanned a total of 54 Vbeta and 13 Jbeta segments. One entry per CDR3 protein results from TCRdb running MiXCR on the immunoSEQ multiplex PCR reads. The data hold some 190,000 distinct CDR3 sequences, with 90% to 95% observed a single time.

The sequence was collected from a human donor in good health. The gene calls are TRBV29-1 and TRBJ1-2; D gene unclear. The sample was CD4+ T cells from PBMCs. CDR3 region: CSVFGPFGYGYTF. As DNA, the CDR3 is TGCAGCGTTTTCGGACCCTTCGGGTATGGCTACACCTTC. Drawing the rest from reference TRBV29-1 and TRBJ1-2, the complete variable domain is SAVISQKPSRDICQRGTSLTIQCQVDSQVTMMFWYRQQPGQSLTLIATANQGSEATYESGFVIDKFPISRPNLTFSTLTVSNMSPEDSSIYLCSVFGPFGYGYTFGSGTRLTVV.